Listed below are T cell receptor beta chains from one sample, sequenced in a study of blood T cell repertoires in COVID-19. Using immunoSEQ multiplex PCR, the repertoire was profiled, and TCRdb retains in-frame clones only, with some absent. Of under 30,000 clones listed, 70% to 90% are singletons. Sequencing was done on a sample of peripheral blood. These receptors were collected from a human donor in a cohort sampled during active COVID-19. Each CDR3 is given with its conserved first and last residue. A D gene is named only where the DNA matches it firmly. The listing skips clone size in some rows; elsewhere it reads once, few, many or a size class.

V	J	D	size	DNA	CDR3
TRBV6-5	TRBJ1-3	NA	NA	TGTGCCAGCGCGCAGGGACAAGGAAACACCATATATTTT	CASAQGQGNTIYF
TRBV19	TRBJ1-5	NA	NA	TGTGCCAGTAGGGGGGCTTACGGCAATCAGCCCCAGCATTTT	CASRGAYGNQPQHF
TRBV24-1	TRBJ2-1	TRBD2	once	TGTGCCACCAGTGATTTGGCAACTAGCGGGGACTATGAGCAGTTCTTC	CATSDLATSGDYEQFF
TRBV5-5	TRBJ1-2	TRBD1	once	TGTGCCAGCAGCCCATTCACCGGGACAGGGGGTAAGACCTATGGCTACACCTTC	CASSPFTGTGGKTYGYTF
TRBV12-3/TRBV12-4	TRBJ1-1	NA	NA	TGTGCCAGCAGTTTGGCCGTTACTGAAGCTTTCTTT	CASSLAVTEAFF
TRBV24-1	TRBJ2-2	NA	NA	TGTGCCACCAGTGATTTGGGGACATCGAACACCGGGGAGCTGTTTTTT	CATSDLGTSNTGELFF
TRBV6-5	TRBJ1-6	NA	NA	TGTGCCAGCAGCAACAGGGCGGAAATTTCACCCCTCCACTTT	CASSNRAEISPLHF
TRBV5-4	TRBJ2-1	TRBD1	NA	TGTGCCAGCAGCTTGGACAGGGGATCCTACAATGAGCAGTTCTTC	CASSLDRGSYNEQFF
TRBV7-2	TRBJ2-3	NA	NA	TGTGCCAGCAGCTCCGGGAGAAGCAGAGATACGCAGTATTTT	CASSSGRSRDTQYF
TRBV5-1	TRBJ2-7	NA	NA	TGCGCCAGCAGCTTGGCGGGTGGCAACGAGCAGTACTTC	CASSLAGGNEQYF
TRBV6-5	TRBJ1-2	TRBD1	NA	TGTGCCAGCAGTTTCGGACAGGGAGTGGACTATGGCTACACCTTC	CASSFGQGVDYGYTF
TRBV5-1	TRBJ1-1	TRBD1	NA	TGCGCCAGCAGCTTGGGGGGGACAGCCAACACTGAAGCTTTCTTT	CASSLGGTANTEAFF
TRBV18	TRBJ1-1	TRBD1	NA	TGTGCCAGCTCACCGGGGGACAGGGGGCGGAACACTGAAGCTTTCTTT	CASSPGDRGRNTEAFF
TRBV19	TRBJ2-6	NA	NA	TGTGCCACGAGACAGGACCACTCTGGGGCCAACGTCCTGACTTTC	CATRQDHSGANVLTF
TRBV27	TRBJ1-4	NA	few	TGTGCCAGCAGTCCCCCCCGTAGGGGGTTCGGTGAAAAACTGTTTTTT	CASSPPRRGFGEKLFF
TRBV6-6	TRBJ1-2	NA	NA	TGTGCCAGCAGTTACTCGGGGCCCTCGGGCTACACCTTC	CASSYSGPSGYTF
TRBV11-2	TRBJ2-1	NA	few	TGTGCCAGCAGCCCCCCGGTGGTTGAGCAGTTCTTC	CASSPPVVEQFF
TRBV3-1/TRBV3-2	TRBJ1-2	NA	NA	TGTGCCAGCAGCCAAGCAGACAGGTTCCGCTATGGCTACACCTTC	CASSQADRFRYGYTF
TRBV6-6	TRBJ1-1	NA	NA	TGTGCCAGCAGTCTGGGGGCAGGCACTGAAGCTTTCTTT	CASSLGAGTEAFF
TRBV2	TRBJ1-1	NA	NA	TGTGCCAGCAGTGAAGTGGGGGGAGGTAACGCTTTCTTT	CASSEVGGGNAFF
TRBV6-5	TRBJ2-7	NA	NA	TGTGCCAGCCGTTGGGGCAGGGTTGCGGACGAGCAGTACTTC	CASRWGRVADEQYF
TRBV2	TRBJ2-7	NA	NA	TGTGCCAGCGGCCCTAGTCTCCGGGGGGAGCAGTACTTC	CASGPSLRGEQYF
TRBV6-5	TRBJ1-3	NA	few	TGTGCCAGCACCCCAGGAAAAGTTGGAAACACCATATATTTT	CASTPGKVGNTIYF
TRBV5-4	TRBJ2-1	NA	NA	TGTGCCAGCAGCTTGGCGGCAGGGATCTACAATGAGCAGTTCTTC	CASSLAAGIYNEQFF
TRBV2	TRBJ2-7	TRBD2	NA	TGTGCCAGCTCGTTCACCCTAGCGGGGGGCAACGAGCAGTACTTC	CASSFTLAGGNEQYF
TRBV15	TRBJ2-4	TRBD1	once	TGTGCCACCAGCAGCCCGGGGACAGGGAGGGGAAACATTCAGTACTTC	CATSSPGTGRGNIQYF
TRBV4-1	TRBJ1-1	TRBD1	NA	TGCGCCAGCAGCCAACTTGACAGGGGTTGGACTGAAGCTTTCTTT	CASSQLDRGWTEAFF
TRBV6-1	TRBJ2-2	NA	NA	TGTGCCAGCAGTGAACTCGGTCAGGGTCGGATCACCGGGGAGCTGTTTTTT	CASSELGQGRITGELFF
TRBV18	TRBJ1-5	NA	NA	TGTGCCAGCTCACCACCCGGGGGGGGCAATCAGCCCCAGCATTTT	CASSPPGGGNQPQHF
TRBV20-1	TRBJ1-2	NA	once	TGCAGTGCTAGTGTACAGGGCCATGGCTACACCTTC	CSASVQGHGYTF
TRBV9	TRBJ1-3	NA	NA	TGTGCCAGCAGCGCCTCCCTAAACACCATATATTTT	CASSASLNTIYF
TRBV9	TRBJ1-4	NA	NA	TGTGCCAGCAGCGTAGGACAGGAGGAAAAACTGTTTTTT	CASSVGQEEKLFF
TRBV7-9	TRBJ2-1	TRBD2	NA	TGTGCCAGCAGCTCACCGGGACTAGAGCAGTTCTTC	CASSSPGLEQFF
TRBV7-2	TRBJ1-1	TRBD1	NA	TGTGCCAGCAGCTTAGGGGGGACAGGGAGAATCACTGAAGCTTTCTTT	CASSLGGTGRITEAFF
TRBV7-3	TRBJ2-1	NA	NA	TGTGCCAGCAGCTTAGAGGCGAGCTCCTACAATGAGCAGTTCTTC	CASSLEASSYNEQFF
TRBV7-9	TRBJ2-7	TRBD1	NA	TGTGCCAGCAGCTTACCGGACACAGGGGGCCTAAACGAGCAGTACTTC	CASSLPDTGGLNEQYF
TRBV6-5	TRBJ2-1	NA	NA	TGTGCCAGCAGAAGGGGTAACAATGAGCAGTTCTTC	CASRRGNNEQFF
TRBV5-1	TRBJ2-3	NA	once	TGCGCCAGCAGCTCTTCGATTCTAGCCTTTGGAGAAGATACGCAGTATTTT	CASSSSILAFGEDTQYF
TRBV29-1	TRBJ2-5	NA	few	TGCAGCGTCCGGAGGGGGACAGTTCAAGAGACCCAGTACTTC	CSVRRGTVQETQYF
TRBV10-3	TRBJ2-5	NA	NA	TGTGCCATCAGTGAGTACGGTTCCGGAGAGACCCAGTACTTC	CAISEYGSGETQYF
TRBV11-2	TRBJ1-3	NA	NA	TGTGCCAGCAGCTTGGGAGGATTCGGAAACACCATATATTTT	CASSLGGFGNTIYF